The entry that follows covers one T cell receptor (beta chain) sequence. Its antigen specificity is not known. Per-nucleotide qualities are absent, and no much larger clonotype sits a single base away. The germline V gene gives CDR1 as MNHEY and CDR2 as SVGAGI. Relative to germline, V is 4 bases shorter and J is 5 bases shorter, with 11 bases between their ends. The CDR3 runs 13 amino acids, cysteine and phenylalanine included. The sequence is cut down to CDR3 DNA, 39 bases in frame from base 1. Reading the label with the study, this specimen's treatment or condition is: 19 received Ad26.COV2.S at low or high dose, single or two shots; 5 received placebo; per-sample allocation not given. Repertoires of vaccine and placebo recipients were sequenced from samples collected on day 63 after the first injection. Between 29 July and 7 August 2020, Cohort 1b enrolled some 25 adults aged 18-55 years at one site in Boston, USA. Ad26.COV2.S consisted of a replication-incompetent adenovirus type 26 vector by which a prefusion-stabilized SARS-CoV-2 spike protein from the original Wuhan strain was expressed.

The immunoSEQ Assay was the method used to sequence TCRbeta CDR3 regions. After extraction, genomic DNA underwent amplification by bias-controlled multiplex PCR, followed by high-throughput sequencing. As for the authors' bioinformatics: To quantify the absolute abundance of each unique TCRbeta CDR3 region, sequences were collapsed and filtered. T cell fraction was estimated by normalizing TCRbeta template counts to usable DNA, which was measured by amplifying reference genes present in all nucleated cells. Repertoire TCRs were annotated as SARS-CoV-2-specific by exact matching of V gene, CDR3 amino acid sequence and J gene to a known reactive TCR set. The reference SARS-CoV-2 TCR set came from MIRA and was filtered for enrichment in COVID-19-positive ImmuneCODE repertoires, removing public or cross-reactive TCRs. Using the MIRA antigens, annotated TCRs were further analysed by specific ORF or by position within an ORF. Depth was the summed frequency of annotated unique rearrangements, while breadth was defined as annotated unique rearrangements over total unique productive rearrangements. Two-sided Wilcoxon rank-sum tests were applied when comparing TCR breadth between groups. TCRdb obtained this table from immuneACCESS and retained in-frame rearrangements with V and J assigned. These tables miss some clones; where compared with another copy, unresolved V genes account for less than half of the shortfall, and the remainder is unexplained. That table gives V, J and clone size, and the DNA gave D and trimming. The sample includes some 520,000 clones, with approximately 90% observed a single time. The top ten hold about 13% of the sample.

The data originate from a study of Ad26.COV2.S vaccination and SARS-CoV-2 variants listed by TCRdb under 2021. Regarding the research as a whole: Donors in the vaccine arm were drawn from COV1001, a multicentre, randomized, double-blind, placebo-controlled phase I-IIa trial testing Ad26.COV2.S in healthy adults. Ad26.COV2.S was administered intramuscularly at a dose of 5x10^10 or 1x10^11 viral particles, either as one shot or as two shots given 56 days apart. The specificity and breadth of SARS-CoV-2-reactive T cell receptors after Ad26.COV2.S vaccination were assessed by TCRbeta repertoire sequencing. A total of approximately 30 samples were included in the TCR-sequenced set, comprising roughly 19 Ad26.COV2.S vaccine recipients, 5 placebo recipients and 8 SARS-CoV-2 convalescent individuals. Participants in the trial were split at random into five groups of five each, receiving low-dose or high-dose Ad26.COV2.S once or twice, or else placebo on both occasions. Investigators did not know the trial group allocation while performing experiments and assessing outcomes. Results and caveats for the whole study, not just this receptor: Vaccine and placebo recipients had similar non-spike TCR breadth, a finding consistent with the vaccine containing only spike. The authors noted that total T cell responses may have been underestimated by the TCR breadth and depth analyses. Comparing responses between vaccine doses or regimens was not something the study was powered to do. After vaccination, substantial breadth of spike-specific CD8+ and CD4+ T cell responses was reported. Higher spike-specific TCR breadth was observed in Ad26.COV2.S recipients than in placebo recipients (P = 0.0014).

The sequence was collected from a person aged 18-60 years who received the Ad26.COV2.S COVID-19 vaccine or a placebo. The sequences come from peripheral blood, collected in a trial of Ad26.COV2.S vaccine versus placebo. In this chain, TRBV6-5 is recombined with TRBJ1-1; matching of 6 bases hints at TRBD1 as the D gene. The CDR3 region: CASSWGGLTEAFF. The DNA is as follows: TGTGCCAGCAGTTGGGGGGGCCTGACTGAAGCTTTCTTT.